A selection of T cell receptor beta chains follows, all from one sample in a study of neurological immune-mediated disorders. TCRdb itself ran the 5' RACE reads through MiXCR, one entry per CDR3 protein. The data hold more than 30,000 distinct CDR3 sequences, with approximately 7% observed a single time. Input material: CD4+ T cells from blood. The receptor source for this set is a man aged 45-65 years in good health. CDR3s include the opening cysteine and the closing phenylalanine or tryptophan. D genes are given only for firm matches.

J: TRBJ2-1
V: TRBV7-2
D: TRBD2
CDR3: CASSSLAGGGANEQFF

J: TRBJ2-3
V: TRBV7-9
D: TRBD1
CDR3: CASSTLLGGRTDTQYF

J: TRBJ2-1
V: TRBV28
D: -
CDR3: CASFSIVGNEQFF

J: TRBJ2-3
V: TRBV5-1
D: TRBD2
CDR3: CASSSTLAGHTDTQYF

J: TRBJ2-5
V: TRBV14
D: -
CDR3: CASSQYQTQYF

J: TRBJ2-7
V: TRBV11-2
D: -
CDR3: CASSLGVDYEQYF

J: TRBJ2-1
V: TRBV29-1
D: -
CDR3: CSVAPSAHNEQFF

J: TRBJ2-7
V: TRBV7-8
D: -
CDR3: CASSLAVHEQYF

J: TRBJ2-5
V: TRBV29-1
D: -
CDR3: CSVAPQETQYF

J: TRBJ2-3
V: TRBV5-1
D: -
CDR3: CASRPDHPRDTQYF

J: TRBJ2-7
V: TRBV14
D: -
CDR3: CASSQDIGAEQYF

J: TRBJ1-2
V: TRBV12-3/TRBV12-4
D: TRBD1
CDR3: CATSPQGDYGYTF

J: TRBJ1-5
V: TRBV7-2
D: -
CDR3: CASSPARGGVQPQHF

J: TRBJ2-2
V: TRBV7-6
D: TRBD2
CDR3: CASSLVRPSGSPGTGELFF

J: TRBJ2-3
V: TRBV20-1
D: -
CDR3: CSARDLRGRARPPTDTQYF

J: TRBJ1-1
V: TRBV7-9
D: TRBD1
CDR3: CASSLQGGDTEAFF

J: TRBJ1-3
V: TRBV20-1
D: TRBD1
CDR3: CSASPWDRGLAGNTIYF

J: TRBJ2-7
V: TRBV6-5
D: TRBD1
CDR3: CASSNDRGRYEQYF

J: TRBJ1-2
V: TRBV12-3/TRBV12-4
D: -
CDR3: CASSLGSGNYGYTF

J: TRBJ2-7
V: TRBV7-8
D: -
CDR3: CASSHIASGGAEQYF

J: TRBJ2-3
V: TRBV7-2
D: -
CDR3: CASSGVSVTDTQYF

J: TRBJ1-1
V: TRBV5-5
D: -
CDR3: CASSWGGLGTEAFF

J: TRBJ2-2
V: TRBV30
D: -
CDR3: CAWSRGQLNTGELFF

J: TRBJ2-5
V: TRBV6-1
D: -
CDR3: CASSVLQETQYF

J: TRBJ1-3
V: TRBV18
D: TRBD1
CDR3: CASSHEGQGGNTIYF

J: TRBJ2-7
V: TRBV2
D: TRBD2
CDR3: CAGRLAGERQYF

J: TRBJ1-5
V: TRBV12-3/TRBV12-4
D: -
CDR3: CASSTGQEQPQHF

J: TRBJ2-2
V: TRBV20-1
D: TRBD2
CDR3: CSARAPSGLTGELFF

J: TRBJ1-3
V: TRBV29-1
D: -
CDR3: CSVAQVENTIYF

J: TRBJ2-7
V: TRBV20-1
D: TRBD2
CDR3: CSATGTSGTNEQYF

J: TRBJ2-7
V: TRBV18
D: -
CDR3: CASSPPRLRQNSYEQYF

J: TRBJ2-1
V: TRBV6-2/TRBV6-3
D: -
CDR3: CASSWGLSSYNEQFF

J: TRBJ2-2
V: TRBV5-1
D: -
CDR3: CASSLGYTGELFF

J: TRBJ2-2
V: TRBV12-3/TRBV12-4
D: TRBD2
CDR3: CASSPSGDTGELFF

J: TRBJ2-1
V: TRBV7-9
D: TRBD2
CDR3: CASSRTSGSRDEQFF

J: TRBJ2-1
V: TRBV6-1
D: -
CDR3: CASCQLGSYNEQFF

J: TRBJ2-7
V: TRBV7-8
D: -
CDR3: CASSLNPGTRGRGEQYF

J: TRBJ2-7
V: TRBV7-8
D: -
CDR3: CASSHHGISYEQYF

J: TRBJ2-6
V: TRBV7-2
D: TRBD1
CDR3: CASTHRGSGANVLTF

J: TRBJ2-6
V: TRBV7-2
D: -
CDR3: CASKRSGVAGANVLTF

J: TRBJ1-5
V: TRBV5-1
D: -
CDR3: CASSLNGVGEPQHF

J: TRBJ2-1
V: TRBV12-3/TRBV12-4
D: -
CDR3: CASSRTSYNEQFF

J: TRBJ2-1
V: TRBV24-1
D: TRBD2
CDR3: CATSDSGLAGIHEQFF

J: TRBJ1-4
V: TRBV4-1
D: TRBD1
CDR3: CASSQAGTGGNEKLFF

J: TRBJ2-1
V: TRBV5-1
D: TRBD1
CDR3: CASSMMTGSGEQFF

J: TRBJ2-7
V: TRBV20-1
D: -
CDR3: CSARVGRHEQYF

J: TRBJ1-1
V: TRBV29-1
D: -
CDR3: CSVERQVTNTEAFF

J: TRBJ2-2
V: TRBV7-8
D: TRBD2
CDR3: CASSSLTSGTTGELFF

J: TRBJ1-1
V: TRBV6-5
D: -
CDR3: CASQEYTEAFF

J: TRBJ2-7
V: TRBV7-2
D: -
CDR3: CASSRRVGTYEQYF